Sequencing of this TCR beta chain was carried out in a study of beta chain features in type 1 diabetes. Study in general: Examination of sorted cells across all samples involved 100 million or so cells.

On this clone itself: Its target is unknown.

Points from the study as a whole: Within each of all four CD4+ subsets, Type 1 diabetes patients had TCRB CDR3s that were moderately but significantly shorter.

Since all of the isolated RNA was reverse transcribed, expressed TCRB transcripts were what got sequenced. Each sample of naive, central memory or regulatory T cells had, on average, approximately 3.5 million reads. Assay: immunoSEQ multiplex PCR; the TCRdb copy retains only in-frame clones and omits some. The sample consists of 60,000 to 75,000 clones, more than 45% of them appearing once. The receptor's source is a man aged 25 to 45 with type 1 diabetes. Material: central memory CD4+ T cells from blood.

CDR3 loop: CASRDRTYGYTF. The CDR3 region has the DNA TGTGCCAGCAGGGACAGGACCTATGGCTACACCTTC. V gene TRBV5-6 combines with J gene TRBJ1-2; TRBD1 aligns across 7 bases. The V segment lost 5 bases and the J segment 4 bases; nucleotides outside the gene matches: 2. The CDR3 totals 12 residues. Germline V lookup: CDR1 SGHDT, CDR2 YYEEEE.